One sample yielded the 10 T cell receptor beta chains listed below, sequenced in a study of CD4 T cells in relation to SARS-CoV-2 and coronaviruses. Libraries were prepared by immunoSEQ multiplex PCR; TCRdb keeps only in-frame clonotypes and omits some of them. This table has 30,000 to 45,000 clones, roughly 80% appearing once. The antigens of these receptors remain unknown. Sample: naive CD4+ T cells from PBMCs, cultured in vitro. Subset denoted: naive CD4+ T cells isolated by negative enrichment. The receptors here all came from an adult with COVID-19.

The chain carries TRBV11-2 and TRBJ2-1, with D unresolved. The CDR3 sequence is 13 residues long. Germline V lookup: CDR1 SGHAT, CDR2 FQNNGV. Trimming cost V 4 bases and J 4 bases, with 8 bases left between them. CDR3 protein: CASSSLRYNEQFF. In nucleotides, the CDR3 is TGTGCCAGCAGCTCCCTGAGATACAATGAGCAGTTCTTC.

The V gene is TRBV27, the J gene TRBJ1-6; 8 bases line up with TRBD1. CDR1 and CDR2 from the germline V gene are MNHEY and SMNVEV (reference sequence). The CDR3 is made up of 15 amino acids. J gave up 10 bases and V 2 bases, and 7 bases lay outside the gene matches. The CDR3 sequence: CASSLPGTGQSPLHF. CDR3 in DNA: TGTGCCAGCAGTTTACCAGGGACAGGACAATCACCCCTCCACTTT.

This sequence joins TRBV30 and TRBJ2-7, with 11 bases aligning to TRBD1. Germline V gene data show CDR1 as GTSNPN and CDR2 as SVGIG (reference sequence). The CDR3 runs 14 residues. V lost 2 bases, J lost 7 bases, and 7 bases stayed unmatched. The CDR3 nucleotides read TGTGCCTGGAGTCGGGACAGGGGGGCGGGAGAGCAGTACTTC. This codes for CAWSRDRGAGEQYF. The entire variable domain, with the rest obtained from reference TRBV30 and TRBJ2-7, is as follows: SQTIHQWPATLVQPVGSPLSLECTVEGTSNPNLYWYRQAAGRGLQLLFYSVGIGQISSEVPQNLSASRPQDRQFILSSKKLLLSDSGFYLCAWSRDRGAGEQYFGPGTRLTVT.

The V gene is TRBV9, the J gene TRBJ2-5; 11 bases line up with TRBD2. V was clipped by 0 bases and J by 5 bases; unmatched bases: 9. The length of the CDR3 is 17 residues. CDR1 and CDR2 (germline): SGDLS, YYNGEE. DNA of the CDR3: TGTGCCAGCAGCGTAGGACTAGCGGGAATCTTATGGGAGACCCAGTACTTC. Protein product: CASSVGLAGILWETQYF.

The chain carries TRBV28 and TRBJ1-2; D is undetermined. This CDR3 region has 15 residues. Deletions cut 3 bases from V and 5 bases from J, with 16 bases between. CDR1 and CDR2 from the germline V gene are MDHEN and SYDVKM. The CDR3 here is CASSFGERRGYGYTF. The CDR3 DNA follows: TGTGCCAGCAGTTTTGGGGAGCGACGTGGGTATGGCTACACCTTC.

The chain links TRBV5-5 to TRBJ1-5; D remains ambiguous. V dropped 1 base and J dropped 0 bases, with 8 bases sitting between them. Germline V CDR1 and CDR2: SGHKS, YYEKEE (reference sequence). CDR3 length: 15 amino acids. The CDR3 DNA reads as TGTGCCAGCAGCTTGCACGTATATAGCAATCAGCCCCAGCATTTT. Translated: CASSLHVYSNQPQHF.

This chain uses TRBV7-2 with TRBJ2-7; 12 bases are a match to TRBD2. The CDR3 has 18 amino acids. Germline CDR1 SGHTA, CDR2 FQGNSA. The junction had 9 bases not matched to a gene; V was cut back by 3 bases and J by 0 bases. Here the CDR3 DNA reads TGTGCCAGCAGCTTCGCCCTAGCGGGAGGGAATTTCTCCTACGAGCAGTACTTC. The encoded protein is CASSFALAGGNFSYEQYF.

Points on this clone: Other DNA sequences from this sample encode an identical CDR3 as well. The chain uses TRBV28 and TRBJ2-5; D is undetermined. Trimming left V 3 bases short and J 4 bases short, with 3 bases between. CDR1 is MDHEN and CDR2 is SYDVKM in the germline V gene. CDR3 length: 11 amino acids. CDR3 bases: TGTGCCAGCAGTTTTGGAGAGACCCAGTACTTC. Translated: CASSFGETQYF.

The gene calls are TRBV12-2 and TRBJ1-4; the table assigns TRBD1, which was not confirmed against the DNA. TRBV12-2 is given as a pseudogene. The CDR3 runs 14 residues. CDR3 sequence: CASRLFRDNEKLFF. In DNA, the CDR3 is TGTGCAAGTCGCTTATTCAGGGATAATGAAAAACTGTTTTTT.

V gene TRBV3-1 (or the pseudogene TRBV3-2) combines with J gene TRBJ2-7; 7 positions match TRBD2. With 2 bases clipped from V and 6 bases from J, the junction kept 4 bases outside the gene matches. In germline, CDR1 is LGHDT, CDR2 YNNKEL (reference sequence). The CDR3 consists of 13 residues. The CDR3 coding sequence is TGTGCCAGCAGCCAACAGCGGGATCTCGAGCAGTACTTC. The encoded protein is CASSQQRDLEQYF.